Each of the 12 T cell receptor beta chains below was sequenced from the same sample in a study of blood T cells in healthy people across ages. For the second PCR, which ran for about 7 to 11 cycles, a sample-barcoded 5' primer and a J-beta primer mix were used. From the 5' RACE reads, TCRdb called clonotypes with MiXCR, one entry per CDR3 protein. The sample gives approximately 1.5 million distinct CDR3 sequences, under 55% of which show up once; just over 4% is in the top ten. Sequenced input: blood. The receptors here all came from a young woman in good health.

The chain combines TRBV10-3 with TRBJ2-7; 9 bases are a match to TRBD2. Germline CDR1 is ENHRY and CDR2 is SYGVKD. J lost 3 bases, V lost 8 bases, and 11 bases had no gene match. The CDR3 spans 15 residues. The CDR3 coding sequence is TGTGCCATCGGTGTAGGCGGGAGGGCCGACTACGAGCAGTACTTC. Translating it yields CAIGVGGRADYEQYF.

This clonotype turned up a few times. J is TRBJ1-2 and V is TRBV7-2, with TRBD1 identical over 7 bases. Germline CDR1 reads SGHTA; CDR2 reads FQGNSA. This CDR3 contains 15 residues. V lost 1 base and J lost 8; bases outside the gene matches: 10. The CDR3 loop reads CASSLDWGQLLGYTF. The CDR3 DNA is TGTGCCAGCAGCTTAGATTGGGGACAGCTCCTAGGCTACACCTTC.

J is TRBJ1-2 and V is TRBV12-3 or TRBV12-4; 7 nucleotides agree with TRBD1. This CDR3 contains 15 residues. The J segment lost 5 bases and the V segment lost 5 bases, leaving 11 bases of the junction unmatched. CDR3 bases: TGTGCCAGCAGTCAATGGGACAGTGCGGCGTATGGCTACACCTTC. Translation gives CASSQWDSAAYGYTF.

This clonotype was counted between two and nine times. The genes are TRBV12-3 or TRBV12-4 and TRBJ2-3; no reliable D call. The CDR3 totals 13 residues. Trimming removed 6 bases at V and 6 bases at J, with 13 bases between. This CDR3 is CASSRRLRDTQYF. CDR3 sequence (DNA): TGTGCCAGCAGCCGCCGCCTCCGTGATACGCAGTATTTT.

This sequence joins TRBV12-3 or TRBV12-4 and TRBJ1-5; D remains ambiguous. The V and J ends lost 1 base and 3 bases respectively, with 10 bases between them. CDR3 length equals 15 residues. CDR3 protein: CASSLEGGVNQPQHF. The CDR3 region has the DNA TGTGCCAGCAGTTTAGAGGGCGGAGTCAATCAGCCCCAGCATTTT.

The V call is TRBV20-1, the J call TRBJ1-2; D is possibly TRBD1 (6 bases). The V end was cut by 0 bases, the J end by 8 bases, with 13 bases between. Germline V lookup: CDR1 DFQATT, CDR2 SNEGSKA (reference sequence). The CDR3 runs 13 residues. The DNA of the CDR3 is TGCAGTGCTAGAGACTCAGGGGAGGACGGCTACACCTTC. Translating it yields CSARDSGEDGYTF.

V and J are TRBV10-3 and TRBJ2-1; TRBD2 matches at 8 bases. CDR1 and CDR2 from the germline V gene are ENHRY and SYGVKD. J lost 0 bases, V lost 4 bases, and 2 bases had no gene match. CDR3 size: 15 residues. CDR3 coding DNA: TGTGCCATCAGTGTAAGCGGGAGCTCCTACAATGAGCAGTTCTTC. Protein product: CAISVSGSSYNEQFF.

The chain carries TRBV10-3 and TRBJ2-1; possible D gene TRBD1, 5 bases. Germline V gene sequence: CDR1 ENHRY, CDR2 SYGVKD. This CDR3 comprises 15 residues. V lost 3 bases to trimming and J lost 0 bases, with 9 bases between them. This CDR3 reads CAISDHRSSYNEQFF. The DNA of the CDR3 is TGTGCCATCAGTGACCACAGGAGCTCCTACAATGAGCAGTTCTTC.

In nucleotides, the CDR3 is TGTGCCAGCAGCTTAGAAAAGGGGGTCGGGTACTTC. This translates into CASSLEKGVGYF. V is TRBV11-3 and J is TRBJ2-7, with D possibly being TRBD1 (6 bases). CDR1 SGHNT and CDR2 YENEEA come from the germline V gene. CDR3 size: 12 residues. V was cut by 0 bases and J by 12 bases, with 12 bases left in between.

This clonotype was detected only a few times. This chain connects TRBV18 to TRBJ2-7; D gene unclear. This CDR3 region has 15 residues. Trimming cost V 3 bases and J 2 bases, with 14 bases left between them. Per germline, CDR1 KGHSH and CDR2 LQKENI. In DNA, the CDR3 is TGTGCCAGCTCACCCGGAGACGGAACCACCTACGAGCAGTACTTC. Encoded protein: CASSPGDGTTYEQYF. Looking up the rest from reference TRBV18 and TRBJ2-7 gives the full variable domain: NAGVMQNPRHLVRRRGQEARLRCSPMKGHSHVYWYRQLPEEGLKFMVYLQKENIIDESGMPKERFSAEFPKEGPSILRIQQVVRGDSAAYFCASSPGDGTTYEQYFGPGTRLTVT.

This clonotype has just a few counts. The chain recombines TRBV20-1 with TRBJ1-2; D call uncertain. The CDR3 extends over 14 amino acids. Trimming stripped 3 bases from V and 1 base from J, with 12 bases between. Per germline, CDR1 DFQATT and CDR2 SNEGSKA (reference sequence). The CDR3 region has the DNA TGCAGTGCTAGGCCTGGGTTGAGTAACTATGGCTACACCTTC. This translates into CSARPGLSNYGYTF.

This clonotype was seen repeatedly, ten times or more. CDR3 nucleotides: TGTGCCAGCAGTGAGGTCTTGCGGGAAAAACTGTTTTTT. It translates to CASSEVLREKLFF. The gene calls are TRBV12-3 or TRBV12-4 and TRBJ1-4; no reliable D call. This CDR3 comprises 13 residues. The V and J ends lost 5 bases and 8 bases respectively, with 12 bases between them.